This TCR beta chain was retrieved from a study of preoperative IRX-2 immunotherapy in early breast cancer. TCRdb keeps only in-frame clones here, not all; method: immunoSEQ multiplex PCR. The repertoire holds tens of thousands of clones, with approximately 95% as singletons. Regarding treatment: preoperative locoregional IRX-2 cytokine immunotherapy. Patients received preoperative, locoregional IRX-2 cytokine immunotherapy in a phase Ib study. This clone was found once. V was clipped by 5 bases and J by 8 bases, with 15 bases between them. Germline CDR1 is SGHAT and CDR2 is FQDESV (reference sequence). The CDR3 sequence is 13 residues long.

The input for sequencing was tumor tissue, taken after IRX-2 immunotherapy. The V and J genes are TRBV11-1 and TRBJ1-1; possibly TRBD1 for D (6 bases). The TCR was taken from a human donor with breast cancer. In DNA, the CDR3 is TGTGCCAGCAGCCCTGGGACATATAGAGAAGCTTTCTTT. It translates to CASSPGTYREAFF.